The 8 T cell receptor beta chains in this list originate from one sample, sequenced in a study of OX40 agonist ivuxolimab in advanced cancers. Only in-frame clones appear in the TCRdb table, and some are missing; sequencing was by immunoSEQ multiplex PCR. This sample carries approximately 90,000 clones, 70% to 90% of them seen once, and the ten largest clones take roughly 4%. The starting material was CD4+ or CD8+ T cells sorted from blood, obtained in a trial of the OX40 agonist ivuxolimab. The receptors here all came from an adult with an advanced solid tumor such as melanoma, head and neck, liver or kidney cancer.

V and J are TRBV2 and TRBJ2-3, with D unclear. The CDR3 has 14 amino acids. Trimming shortened V by 4 bases and J by 3 bases, and 11 bases separated the two germline ends. Germline V gives CDR1 SNHLY, CDR2 FYNNEI. CDR3 bases: TGTGCCAGCAGTGGCCCGGTAAGGACAGATACGCAGTATTTT. Amino acid sequence: CASSGPVRTDTQYF.

The rearrangement joins TRBV6-6 to TRBJ2-7; perhaps TRBD1 as D (6 bases). Trimming left V 6 bases short and J 0 bases short, with 12 bases between. Germline CDR1 MNHNY, CDR2 SVGAGI (reference sequence). The CDR3 consists of 14 residues. The CDR3 region has the DNA TGTGCCAGCAGATTCGGACAGTCCTCCTACGAGCAGTACTTC. Translating it yields CASRFGQSSYEQYF.

The chain joins TRBV6-1 to TRBJ2-7; a weak D match, TRBD2 (6 bases). The CDR3 spans 15 residues. The germline V gene encodes CDR1 MNHNS and CDR2 SASEGT. Trimming took off 0 bases at V and 2 bases at J, with 11 bases between the two ends. CDR3 amino acids: CASSEAATRAYEQYF. CDR3 coding DNA: TGTGCCAGCAGTGAAGCGGCGACTAGGGCCTACGAGCAGTACTTC.

This clone appeared once. The chain joins TRBV5-8 to TRBJ2-1; 7 bases agree with TRBD2. Per the germline V gene, CDR1 is SGHTS and CDR2 is YDEGEE. Unmatched junction bases numbered 7, after V lost 5 bases and J lost 5 bases. This CDR3 has 14 amino acids. The CDR3 bases are TGTGCCAGCAGTCGGACTAGGGCCCACAATGAGCAGTTCTTC. Translated: CASSRTRAHNEQFF. The entire variable domain, with the rest obtained from reference TRBV5-8 and TRBJ2-1, is as follows: EAGVTQSPTHLIKTRGQQATLRCSPISGHTSVYWYQQALGLGLQFLLWYDEGEERNRGNFPPRFSGRQFPNYSSELNVNALELEDSALYLCASSRTRAHNEQFFGPGTRLTVL.

V is TRBV6-5 and J is TRBJ2-7; possibly TRBD1 or TRBD2 for D (5 bases each). This CDR3 has 14 residues. V gave up 6 bases and J gave up 2 bases, with 14 bases separating them. Germline V gene data show CDR1 as MNHEY and CDR2 as SVGAGI. The CDR3 sequence: CASRDGTLTYEQYF. The CDR3 DNA reads as TGTGCCAGCAGAGACGGGACCTTAACCTACGAGCAGTACTTC.

The rearrangement links TRBV2 to TRBJ2-7, with no clear D. The germline gives CDR1 SNHLY, CDR2 FYNNEI. This CDR3 is built from 12 residues. V was trimmed by 4 bases and J by 2 bases, leaving 6 bases between them. The CDR3 coding sequence is TGTGCCAGCAGTGTGATGACCTACGAGCAGTACGTC. The encoded protein is CASSVMTYEQYV.

The chain joins TRBV10-2 to TRBJ2-1, with D perhaps TRBD2 (6 bases). Germline CDR1 and CDR2: WSHSY and SAAADI. The CDR3 is 16 amino acids. The ends were cut back, 2 bases at V and 6 bases at J, with 17 bases in the middle. The DNA for the CDR3 is TGCGCCAGCAGTGAGGGGTCGGGAGTTGGGCTCAATGAGCAGTTCTTC. Encoded protein: CASSEGSGVGLNEQFF.

This sequence joins TRBV6-1 and TRBJ1-1, with D uncertain. Germline values: CDR1 MNHNS, CDR2 SASEGT. This CDR3 has 14 residues. Between the trimmed V and J ends, which lost 6 bases and 5 bases, there was a span of 16 bases. CDR3 DNA sequence: TGTGCCAGCAGACCTTCGGACTGGAGGACTGAAGCTTTCTTT. Translated, it gives CASRPSDWRTEAFF.